Presented here are 28 T cell receptor beta chains from one specimen sequenced in a study of glioma-infiltrating T cells. The iRepertoire nested amplicon-rescue multiplex PCR amplified TCR alpha and beta CDR3s from RNA. Via MiXCR, TCRdb re-called the multiplex PCR reads, giving one row per CDR3 protein. The sample has about 93,000 distinct CDR3 sequences, around 42% seen once. Sequenced: glioma tissue, nonneoplastic brain tissue, or PBMCs (not recorded which). These receptors originate from a human donor with low-grade glioma or glioblastoma, undergoing nonglioma brain surgery, or in good health (not recorded which).

The genes are TRBV20-1 and TRBJ1-5; tentative D call: TRBD1 (5 bases). CDR3 length: 14 residues. V lost 4 bases and J lost 0, with 10 bases in between. Germline CDR1 is DFQATT and CDR2 is SNEGSKA (reference sequence). CDR3 sequence reads: CSANPGYSNQPQHF. CDR3 bases: TGCAGTGCTAACCCAGGGTATAGCAATCAGCCCCAGCATTTT.

The gene calls are TRBV12-3 or TRBV12-4 and TRBJ2-7; D possibly matches TRBD1 or TRBD2 (5 bases each). The V gene lost 5 bases and the J gene lost 3 bases, with 23 bases spanning the gap. The CDR3 runs 17 residues. The CDR3 here is CASSNNPGHRRVYEQYF. In nucleotides, the CDR3 is TGTGCCAGCAGTAATAACCCGGGGCACCGGCGGGTCTACGAGCAGTACTTC.

As concerns this clonotype: Sequence at one end of the junction differs from germline and may be a read error. CDR3 amino acids: CASSFASGGQCF. The CDR3 nucleotides are TGTGCCAGCAGTTTCGCTAGCGGGGGGCAGTGCTTC. The rearrangement links TRBV6-2 or TRBV6-3 to TRBJ2-7; 11 bases align to TRBD2. The CDR3 extends over 12 amino acids. The germline CDR1 and CDR2 sequences are MNHEY and SVGEGT.

This clonotype was detected only once. Germline is not matched at one junction end, which may reflect a read error. V gene TRBV7-6 combines with J gene TRBJ2-1; possibly TRBD1 or TRBD2 for D (5 bases each). The J call may be in error: the DNA end matches TRBJ2-5 better. This CDR3 has 15 amino acids. CDR1 SGHVS and CDR2 FNYEAQ come from the germline V gene. CDR3 sequence: CVSSLAQGPEWSQYF. The CDR3 region has the DNA TGTGTCAGCAGCTTAGCGCAGGGTCCCGAATGGTCCCAGTACTTC.

The chain uses TRBV10-3 and TRBJ2-3; D uncertain. The CDR3 extends over 11 amino acids. Trimming cost V 10 bases and J 7 bases, with 12 bases left between them. CDR1 and CDR2 from the germline V gene are ENHRY and SYGVKD. CDR3 sequence: CASSLRYTQYF. The CDR3 region has the DNA TGTGCCAGCAGCTTAAGATATACGCAGTATTTT.

This clonotype was counted at least ten times. The rearrangement uses TRBV6-6 and TRBJ2-7; the D gene is possibly TRBD1 (7 bases). The CDR3 runs to 14 residues. The germline gives CDR1 MNHNY, CDR2 SVGAGI (reference sequence). V was trimmed by 2 bases and J by 3 bases, leaving 11 bases between them. CDR3 nucleotides: TGTGCCAGCAGTTACGCGGGACAGAACTACGAGCAGTACTTC. Translation gives CASSYAGQNYEQYF.

Only a few counts were recorded for this clonotype. The rearrangement uses TRBV5-5 and TRBJ2-3, with 9 nucleotides matching TRBD1. This CDR3 is 15 amino acids long. The V gene's germline CDR1 is SGHKS and CDR2 YYEKEE (reference sequence). V was clipped by 6 bases and J by 3 bases; unmatched bases: 8. The CDR3 protein is CASNGGTGLTDTQYF. Here the CDR3 DNA reads TGTGCCAGCAATGGGGGGACAGGGTTGACAGATACGCAGTATTTT.

Only one count was recorded for this clonotype. Germline and junction disagree at one end, which may indicate a read error. J is TRBJ2-1 and V is TRBV6-2 or TRBV6-3; 7 bases fit TRBD1. The CDR3 has 14 amino acids. From germline, CDR1 is MNHEY and CDR2 SVGEGT. The CDR3 protein is CASSGQVSYNGQLF. DNA of the CDR3: TGTGCCAGCAGTGGACAGGTATCTTACAATGGGCAGCTCTTC.

This clonotype was recorded at least ten times. V usage is TRBV19 and J usage is TRBJ2-3; 8 bases fit TRBD1. With V trimmed by 5 bases and J by 6 bases, 10 bases remained unmatched. Germline lookup yields CDR1 LNHDA and CDR2 SQIVND (reference sequence). CDR3 length: 15 residues. CDR3 bases: TGTGCCAGTAGTTACGGACAGGGTGCGGCTGATACGCAGTATTTT. It specifies CASSYGQGAADTQYF.

This clonotype was detected ten times or more. V and J are TRBV2 and TRBJ2-1; 7 positions match TRBD2. Germline values: CDR1 SNHLY, CDR2 FYNNEI. CDR3 length: 15 residues. Unmatched junction bases numbered 8, after V lost 7 bases and J lost 2 bases. For the CDR3, the DNA is TGTGCCAGCACCAAAAGGGAGGGTCCCTACAATGAGCAGTTCTTC. Its translation is CASTKREGPYNEQFF.

Ten or more counts support this clonotype. The chain carries TRBV5-1 and TRBJ1-1, with TRBD1 matching over 7 bases. This CDR3 spans 15 amino acids. The trim removed 0 bases at V and 4 bases at J, leaving 6 bases unmatched. Germline values: CDR1 SGHRS, CDR2 YFSETQ. DNA of the CDR3: TGCGCCAGCAGCTTGGTTCCAGGGGGAGGCACTGAAGCTTTCTTT. It is translated as CASSLVPGGGTEAFF.

Concerning this clonotype itself: Compared with germline, one end of the junction differs, possibly owing to a read error. The chain carries TRBV6-2 or TRBV6-3 and TRBJ2-5; TRBD1 aligns across 7 bases. The CDR3 sequence is 16 residues long. Germline CDR1 MNHEY, CDR2 SVGEGT. The CDR3 DNA reads TGTGCCAGCAGCAAGACGAAGACAGGGTTCCAAGAGGCCCAGTACTTC. Amino acids: CASSKTKTGFQEAQYF.

This clonotype has at least ten counts. This chain connects TRBV19 to TRBJ1-1; no clear D gene. The CDR3 has 14 amino acids. V shed 7 bases and J shed 1 base, with 13 bases lying between them. Germline values: CDR1 LNHDA, CDR2 SQIVND (reference sequence). DNA of the CDR3: TGTGCCAGTATGCCCCGTTCAGAGAACACTGAAGCTTTCTTT. It codes for CASMPRSENTEAFF. Combining the CDR3 with reference TRBV19 and TRBJ1-1 gives the whole variable domain DGGITQSPKYLFRKEGQNVTLSCEQNLNHDAMYWYRQDPGQGLRLIYYSQIVNDFQKGDIAEGYSVSREKKESFPLTVTSAQKNPTAFYLCASMPRSENTEAFFGQGTRLTVV.

Many counts were recorded for this clonotype. This chain joins TRBV2 and TRBJ2-5, with D tentatively TRBD1 (5 bases). Trimming stripped 7 bases from V and 3 bases from J, with 12 bases between. The CDR3 has 13 amino acids. CDR1 is SNHLY and CDR2 is FYNNEI in the germline V gene. CDR3 residues: CASIRTDKETQYF. The DNA of the CDR3 is TGTGCCAGCATCAGGACGGACAAAGAGACCCAGTACTTC.

Remarks on this clonotype: A much bigger clone sits one base away, suggesting this may be a read error. V and J are TRBV7-3 and TRBJ2-1; 10 nucleotides line up with TRBD2. CDR3 size: 15 residues. Germline V gene sequence: CDR1 SGHTA, CDR2 FQGTGA. In DNA, the CDR3 is TGTGCCAGCAGTCCCGGGACTAGCGTCTACAATGAGCAGCTCTTC. Translation: CASSPGTSVYNEQLF.

CDR3 protein: CASSRASGTVYEQYF. The CDR3 DNA follows: TGTGCCAGCAGTCGCGCCTCCGGGACAGTTTACGAGCAGTACTTC. The V and J genes are TRBV6-2 or TRBV6-3 and TRBJ2-7, with 7 nucleotides matching TRBD1. The CDR3 consists of 15 residues. With 5 bases clipped from V and 4 bases from J, the junction kept 11 bases outside the gene matches. Germline CDR1 is MNHEY and CDR2 is SVGEGT.

This clonotype was recorded many times. The chain employs TRBV12-3 or TRBV12-4 and TRBJ2-1; a possible D gene is TRBD1 (5 bases). The CDR3 length is 15 residues. V was cut by 4 bases and J by 2 bases, with 12 bases left in between. CDR3: CASSYRLSTYNEQFF. CDR3 bases: TGTGCCAGCAGTTACAGGTTGTCCACCTACAATGAGCAGTTCTTC.

Many counts were recorded for this clonotype. The rearrangement links TRBV12-3 or TRBV12-4 to TRBJ2-1, with 8 bases matching TRBD2. This CDR3 comprises 14 residues. V shed 3 bases and J 4 bases; nucleotides not matched to a gene: 2. The CDR3 is CASSFGGGYNEQFF. The CDR3 region has the DNA TGTGCCAGCAGTTTTGGCGGGGGGTACAATGAGCAGTTCTTC.

This clonotype showed up many times. The rearrangement joins TRBV7-9 to TRBJ2-1, with D unresolved. The CDR3 runs to 15 residues. V was cut by 2 bases and J by 5 bases, with 13 bases left in between. Germline CDR1 is SEHNR and CDR2 is FQNEAQ (reference sequence). CDR3 DNA sequence: TGTGCCAGCAGCTTAAAGTTAACACCCAACAATGAGCAGTTCTTC. Translation gives CASSLKLTPNNEQFF.

This clonotype has at least ten counts. CDR3 sequence reads: CSARGSGGQRNEKLFF. Here the CDR3 DNA reads TGCAGTGCTAGAGGTAGCGGCGGGCAGCGTAATGAAAAACTGTTTTTT. This chain connects TRBV20-1 to TRBJ1-4, with D hard to call. Germline V gives CDR1 DFQATT, CDR2 SNEGSKA (reference sequence). Trimming shortened V by 1 base and J by 4 bases, and 16 bases separated the two germline ends. The CDR3 length is 16 residues.

Concerning this clonotype itself: This clone may be a read error of a much larger clone one base away. The gene calls are TRBV5-1 and TRBJ2-2; tentatively, D is TRBD1 or TRBD2 (6 bases each). This CDR3 is built from 14 residues. Trimming took 1 base from V and 5 from J, leaving 9 bases between them. Germline V gene data show CDR1 as SGHRS and CDR2 as YFSETQ. The CDR3 spells CASSLRGETGELFF. CDR3 DNA: TGCGCCAGCAGCTTGAGGGGGGAGACCGGGGAGCTGTTTTTT.

This clonotype was seen repeatedly, ten times or more. The J gene is TRBJ2-3, the V gene TRBV19; D gene uncertain. Germline assignment: CDR1 LNHDA and CDR2 SQIVND (reference sequence). V gave up 7 bases and J gave up 6 bases, with 11 bases separating them. This CDR3 is built from 12 residues. CDR3 nucleotide sequence: TGTGCCAGTACCTCCTCGTTTGATACGCAGTATTTT. Protein sequence: CASTSSFDTQYF.

This clonotype occurred once. A junction end diverges from the germline sequence, so it may reflect a read error. This chain uses TRBV28 with TRBJ1-4, with D hard to call. CDR3 length equals 14 residues. Germline V gene data show CDR1 as MDHEN and CDR2 as SYDVKM. This CDR3 reads CASSLSVTKEKVFF. CDR3 coding DNA: TGTGCCAGCAGTTTATCGGTGACTAAAGAAAAAGTGTTTTTT.

As concerns this clonotype: This clone may be a read error of a much larger clone one base away. V gene TRBV20-1 combines with J gene TRBJ1-1, with unresolved D. Germline CDR1 reads DFQATT; CDR2 reads SNEGSKA (reference sequence). The CDR3 length is 12 residues. CDR3 loop: CSASSSGSETFF. DNA for the CDR3: TGCAGCGCCTCCTCGTCCGGATCTGAAACTTTCTTT.

The chain employs TRBV6-5 and TRBJ2-7; 8 nucleotides match TRBD2. The DNA matches TRBJ2-5 better at its end, which makes the J call doubtful. The germline V gene has CDR1 MNHEY and CDR2 SVGAGI. The CDR3 is 15 residues long. In nucleotides, the CDR3 is TGTGCCAGCAGTTTCGCTAGCGGGCCTCAAGAGACCCAGTACTTC. This gives the protein CASSFASGPQETQYF.

This clonotype has at least ten counts. V is TRBV14 and J is TRBJ1-1; D is possibly TRBD1 (5 bases). Trimming pared 0 bases from V and 0 bases from J, leaving 8 bases between. This CDR3 region has 15 residues. In germline, CDR1 is SGHDN, CDR2 FVKESK. The CDR3 nucleotides are TGTGCCAGCAGCCAAGATGACAGATTGAACACTGAAGCTTTCTTT. The encoded protein is CASSQDDRLNTEAFF.

This clonotype has a count of ten or more. The V and J genes are TRBV20-1 and TRBJ2-7, with 11 bases aligning to TRBD2. Germline CDR1 reads DFQATT; CDR2 reads SNEGSKA (reference sequence). Losses at the gene ends were 0 bases for V and 3 bases for J; bases not matched to a gene: 4. The CDR3 length is 15 residues. CDR3 loop: CSARDPSGGIYEQYF. The CDR3 bases are TGCAGTGCTAGAGATCCTAGCGGGGGGATCTACGAGCAGTACTTC.

As concerns this clonotype: This may come from a read error, since a much larger clone is one base off. The rearrangement links TRBV11-3 to TRBJ2-3, with unresolved D. The CDR3 has 14 residues. Germline CDR1 is SGHNT and CDR2 is YENEEA. CDR3 sequence (DNA): TGTGCCAGCAGCCCCCCGTTGGGCACAGATACGAAGTATTTT. Its translation is CASSPPLGTDTKYF.